This section outlines one TCR beta chain sequence together with its context. What antigen it recognizes has not been identified. No much larger clone exists at a distance of one base, and base qualities are not known. Healthy HIV-negative adults with no recently reported acute infections or vaccinations were included as donors. All donors were Caucasian adults living in Nashville, Tennessee, USA. CD4+ T cells were enriched through magnetic negative selection, after which naive cells were positively selected on CD45RA and the remaining negative fraction served as the memory subset. Blood was obtained by leukapheresis, after which PBMCs were separated by Ficoll-Histopaque density gradient centrifugation and cryopreserved in liquid nitrogen vapor phase. Purity and quantity of every magnetically sorted T cell population were checked by analytical flow cytometry. Each sorted fraction had its genomic DNA isolated and then quantified by UV absorbance on a Nanodrop 2000c.

V sheds 5 bases and J sheds 0 bases, leaving 8 bases between their ends. The germline V gene specifies MDHEN as CDR1 and SYDVKM as CDR2. There are 15 amino acids in the CDR3, from cysteine to phenylalanine inclusive. Of all the DNA, just the CDR3 is kept, 45 bases in frame from base 1. These data originate in a study of shared clonotypes between healthy human individuals (dated by TCRdb to the early 2020s). Broadly, across the study: Three men and two women, aged 18 to 49 years, made up the cohort. To estimate repertoire size and how much clonotypes are shared between individuals, the study performed deep sequencing of blood TCR repertoires from a handful of healthy adults. Different laboratories and diverse techniques were used to prepare libraries and sequence TCR repertoires, to increase sequencing depth and limit assay-specific biases. Each donor's leukapheresis produced roughly between roughly 0.9 and 8.9 billion PBMCs. Per donor, three plates each were used for CD4 naive and CD4 memory, two for CD8 naive, and one for CD8 memory.

The research as a whole found: About 5% of naive CD4, approximately 3.7% of naive CD8, around 2.3% of memory CD4, and 0.4% of memory CD8 clonotypes were shared across a few donors. Pairwise subsampling led to the expectation that sequencing depth would affect the degree of clonotype sharing among donors. Compared with non-shared clonotypes, clonotypes shared by all four sorted-subset donors had higher generation probabilities. Incomplete sequencing was indicated by rarefaction of sorted-subset datasets, despite the large sequencing depth. The small number of donors limited the genetic and exposure-history diversity represented. Only blood was sampled, and tissue TCR repertoires likely differ from those in blood. Larger estimated clonotype richness was generally found for naive subsets than for memory subsets.

TCR CDR3 regions were amplified from genomic DNA by multiplex PCR using the deep immunoSEQ assay. Extracted genomic DNA from each cell subset was spread evenly across all wells of several immunoSEQ 96-well plates, with each plate serving as a replicate. For sorted subsets, each replicate PCR was loaded with 200 to 250 ng genomic DNA, equivalent to 25,000 to 35,000 T cell genomes. The purified libraries were quantified using a Qubit 3.0 fluorometer, sized with a Bioanalyzer 2100, and then quantified again using the KAPA Library Quantification kit. Every immunoSEQ 96-well plate was sequenced on a separate single-read 150-cycle Illumina NextSeq 550 flow cell. Per the original workflow: Because only junctional sequences without quality scores were contained in the immunoSEQ output, filtering matching that applied to full-length reads could not be performed. To assign V/J genes and CDR3, sequences were annotated against IMGT germline references using PyIR, a Python wrapper for IgBLAST v1.9. Reads with weak V/J assignments (E-value above 1e-6), missing CDR3, stop codons, out-of-frame junctions, or ambiguous translated residues were removed. V3J clonotypes were defined by identical inferred V gene, J gene, and CDR3 amino acid sequence. To compute the percentage overlap between repertoires, the number of shared unique clonotypes was divided by the size of the smaller repertoire. RTK rarefaction, the Chao1 estimator, and Recon v2.1 estimates of unobserved clonotypes were used to assess repertoire richness. For all TCRbeta clonotypes obtained by the gDNA method from four donors, generation probabilities were computed with OLGA. The source is immuneACCESS, and TCRdb retained only in-frame sequences with V and J called. Part of the clones is not carried over; for the studies checked, unresolved V genes explain less than half of this, and the remainder is unexplained. Clonal size and the V and J genes are those of that table, whereas D and trimming came from the DNA. This sample has fewer than 3 million clones in its table, and about nine tenths of those were observed once. Around 0.38% of the sample is taken by the ten largest.

The material sequenced was naive CD4+ T cells from PBMCs. The intended sense of this specimen's cell subset or site label: CD45RA+ positively selected. The chain uses TRBV28 and TRBJ2-6; there is no confident call for the D gene. This TCR was recovered from a man aged 18-30 years in good health. Some clones in this sample may be carry-over from other donors' samples. The CDR3 protein sequence reads: CASSTQASGANVLTF. The DNA sequence reads TGTGCCAGCAGTACCCAGGCCTCTGGGGCCAACGTCCTGACTTTC.